This TCR beta chain was found in a study of radiotherapy plus CTLA-4 blockade in lung cancer (dated by TCRdb to the late 2010s). Study-wide context: Objective responses occurred in 18% of enrolled patients, and around 29% achieved disease control.

General conclusions and limits of the study: The strongest predictors of response, as reported, were early dynamic changes in blood T cell clones along with a rise in serum interferon-beta after radiation. TCR clones derived from tumors expanded in peripheral blood after treatment with radiotherapy and ipilimumab.

As encoded in the germline V gene, CDR1 is SGHRS while CDR2 is YFSETQ. Reading from cysteine to phenylalanine, the CDR3 counts 13 amino acids. Of all the DNA, just the CDR3 is kept, 39 bases in frame from base 1. At the junction V is shortened by 0 bases and J by 4 bases, with 7 bases in between. The study evaluated CTLA-4 blockade (ipilimumab) given together with focal radiation therapy in patients who had chemo-refractory metastatic non-small-cell lung cancer. Concerning this clone: Its antigen is unknown. No per-base quality is available; no much larger clone lies one base away.

The protocol used for the library was the immunoSEQ multiplex PCR assay. TCRdb re-hosts the immuneACCESS table, in-frame sequences only. Its copies lack some clones; in the studies checked, an unresolved V gene accounts for under half of them, and the cause for the rest is not known. A total of tens of thousands of clones appear in this sample, over 80% of them only once. Jointly, the top ten make up 0.75% to 1% of the sample. The V and J segments used are TRBV5-1 and TRBJ2-5, with no reliable assignment of the D segment. This TCR was sampled from a human donor with non-small cell lung cancer who had stable disease on radiotherapy plus ipilimumab. Sequencing was performed on peripheral blood, taken from a patient treated with radiotherapy plus ipilimumab. The CDR3 protein: CASSLAPRETQYF. The sequence in DNA is TGCGCCAGCAGCTTGGCACCCAGAGAGACCCAGTACTTC.